The source of this TCR beta chain is a study of T cell responses to AZD1222 COVID-19 vaccine. Study-level points and caveats: White British donors predominated, females outnumbered males, and clonal diversity was possibly underestimated. None of the repertoires were sampled until the peak T cell response had passed.

Some clones are missing from TCRdb's copy, which holds only in-frame ones; the method was immunoSEQ multiplex PCR. This sample carries tens of thousands of clones, 79% of them seen once, and the ten largest clones take approximately 22%. On this clone: Antigen specificity is unknown. This same CDR3 is encoded by further DNA sequences in the sample.

The germline V gene encodes CDR1 KGHSH and CDR2 LQKENI. Trimming stripped 2 bases from V and 0 bases from J, with 4 bases between. CDR3 length: 13 residues. J is TRBJ1-1 and V is TRBV18; D is ambiguous. The clonotype comes from an adult in good health. The specimen was peripheral blood, collected on day 0 of MenACWY control vaccination. This CDR3 reads CASSPGLNTEAFF. Here the CDR3 DNA reads TGTGCCAGCTCACCAGGACTGAACACTGAAGCTTTCTTT. Full variable domain (missing parts from reference TRBV18 and TRBJ1-1): NAGVMQNPRHLVRRRGQEARLRCSPMKGHSHVYWYRQLPEEGLKFMVYLQKENIIDESGMPKERFSAEFPKEGPSILRIQQVVRGDSAAYFCASSPGLNTEAFFGQGTRLTVV.